This is a list of T cell receptor beta chains from one sample in a study of identical twins. TCRdb reprocessed the 5' RACE reads via MiXCR and lists one record per CDR3 protein. The table records about 260,000 distinct CDR3 sequences, approximately 7% of them present only once. These sequences were also reported in another study, on yellow fever vaccine responses in identical twins.

Material for sequencing was memory (CD45RO+) T cells sorted from blood. These receptors were obtained from a woman between 18 and 30 years old in good health. The CDR3 runs from the conserved cysteine through the conserved F or W. Each record gives: D gene, clone size, J gene, V gene, CDR3 DNA, CDR3 protein. D genes are given only for firm matches. Size tells how often a clone was seen (once, few, many) or the class of an expanded clone, and some rows leave it out.

d_call: TRBD2; clone_size: NA; j_call: TRBJ2-7; v_call: TRBV3-1; cdr3_nt: TGTGCCAGCAGGATAGCGGGAGGGTATGGCGAGCAGTACTTC; cdr3_aa: CASRIAGGYGEQYF
d_call: NA; clone_size: NA; j_call: TRBJ1-1; v_call: TRBV5-5; cdr3_nt: TGTGCCAGCAGCTTGGCGGGCAGGGCGAGTACTGAAGCTTTCTTT; cdr3_aa: CASSLAGRASTEAFF
d_call: NA; clone_size: many; j_call: TRBJ2-2; v_call: TRBV3-1; cdr3_nt: TGTGCCAGCAGCCAAGAGGGAGGCAGGCCCACCGGGGAGCTGTTTTTT; cdr3_aa: CASSQEGGRPTGELFF
d_call: NA; clone_size: NA; j_call: TRBJ2-4; v_call: TRBV10-3; cdr3_nt: TGTGCCATCAGTCAAGGGGGGGGGTCGGCCAAAAACATTCAGTACTTC; cdr3_aa: CAISQGGGSAKNIQYF
d_call: NA; clone_size: many; j_call: TRBJ2-2; v_call: TRBV11-2; cdr3_nt: TGTGCCAGCAGCTCCCCGTGGGTGAACACCGGGGAGCTGTTTTTT; cdr3_aa: CASSSPWVNTGELFF
d_call: TRBD2; clone_size: many; j_call: TRBJ2-2; v_call: TRBV5-1; cdr3_nt: TGCGCCAGCAGACTAGCGGGGCTGAACACCGGGGAGCTGTTTTTT; cdr3_aa: CASRLAGLNTGELFF
d_call: TRBD1; clone_size: few; j_call: TRBJ1-2; v_call: TRBV27; cdr3_nt: TGTGCCAGCAGTTTCGGACAGGGGGCTTTAGGTAGCTATGGCTACACCTTC; cdr3_aa: CASSFGQGALGSYGYTF
d_call: NA; clone_size: NA; j_call: TRBJ2-5; v_call: TRBV20-1; cdr3_nt: TGCAGTGCAGCAGCCGGGACCGCAGGAGAGACCCAGTACTTC; cdr3_aa: CSAAAGTAGETQYF
d_call: TRBD1; clone_size: NA; j_call: TRBJ1-4; v_call: TRBV4-1; cdr3_nt: TGCGCCAGCAGCCACGGACAGGGTCCCTACTCTAATGAAAAACTGTTTTTT; cdr3_aa: CASSHGQGPYSNEKLFF
d_call: TRBD1; clone_size: NA; j_call: TRBJ2-3; v_call: TRBV12-5; cdr3_nt: TGTGCTAGTGGTCCCGGCGGGACAGGGAGTCCTCATTGGGATCCTAGCACAGATACGCAGTATTTT; cdr3_aa: CASGPGGTGSPHWDPSTDTQYF
d_call: NA; clone_size: few; j_call: TRBJ2-6; v_call: TRBV20-1; cdr3_nt: TGCAGTGCTAGGGAAGGGTATGCTGGGGCCAACGTCCTGACTTTC; cdr3_aa: CSAREGYAGANVLTF
d_call: NA; clone_size: many; j_call: TRBJ1-5; v_call: TRBV5-6; cdr3_nt: TGTGCCAGCAGCTTGTTCCGGGGTTCTCAGCCCCAGCATTTT; cdr3_aa: CASSLFRGSQPQHF
d_call: TRBD2; clone_size: NA; j_call: TRBJ2-5; v_call: TRBV5-1; cdr3_nt: TGCGCCAGCAGCTTGCTAGCGGGAGCGTCCGGCGAGACCCAGTACTTC; cdr3_aa: CASSLLAGASGETQYF
d_call: TRBD2; clone_size: many; j_call: TRBJ2-1; v_call: TRBV24-1; cdr3_nt: TGTGCCACCAGTGATTTCGGGACTAGTGGGGCGAATGAGCAGTTCTTC; cdr3_aa: CATSDFGTSGANEQFF
d_call: NA; clone_size: few; j_call: TRBJ1-2; v_call: TRBV7-9; cdr3_nt: TGTGCCAGCAGCTTAGGGTCTACCTATGGCTACACCTTC; cdr3_aa: CASSLGSTYGYTF
d_call: NA; clone_size: many; j_call: TRBJ2-2; v_call: TRBV20-1; cdr3_nt: TGCAGTGCTAGAGATCTGGACAAGAACACCGGGGAGCTGTTTTTT; cdr3_aa: CSARDLDKNTGELFF
d_call: NA; clone_size: many; j_call: TRBJ2-5; v_call: TRBV18; cdr3_nt: TGTGCCAGCTCACCGGGGGAGGAGACCCAGTACTTC; cdr3_aa: CASSPGEETQYF
d_call: NA; clone_size: few; j_call: TRBJ2-5; v_call: TRBV11-3; cdr3_nt: TGTGCCAGCAGCTCCCCGTTCGGAAGGCAAGAGACCCAGTACTTC; cdr3_aa: CASSSPFGRQETQYF
d_call: TRBD1; clone_size: once; j_call: TRBJ2-1; v_call: TRBV19; cdr3_nt: TGTGCCAGTAGTATTTCCTCCGGGACAGTATACAATGAGCAGTTCTTC; cdr3_aa: CASSISSGTVYNEQFF
d_call: TRBD2; clone_size: few; j_call: TRBJ2-2; v_call: TRBV10-2; cdr3_nt: TGCGCCAGCAGTGGGCAGGGACTAGCGGCCGCCGGGGAGCTGTTTTTT; cdr3_aa: CASSGQGLAAAGELFF
d_call: NA; clone_size: NA; j_call: TRBJ2-1; v_call: TRBV12-5; cdr3_nt: TGTGCTAGTGGTCCGGGCCTGAATGAGCAGTTCTTC; cdr3_aa: CASGPGLNEQFF
d_call: NA; clone_size: NA; j_call: TRBJ1-6; v_call: TRBV11-1; cdr3_nt: TGTGCCAGCAGCTCGACGGACAGCCAACTTCTTCCCCTCCACTTT; cdr3_aa: CASSSTDSQLLPLHF
d_call: TRBD1; clone_size: few; j_call: TRBJ1-2; v_call: TRBV27; cdr3_nt: TGTGCCAGCAGTTTACGGACAGGGGCCAGCTATGGCTACACCTTC; cdr3_aa: CASSLRTGASYGYTF
d_call: NA; clone_size: few; j_call: TRBJ2-6; v_call: TRBV5-5; cdr3_nt: TGTGCCAGCAGCTTGGAGGGGGGGGCCAACGTCCTGACTTTC; cdr3_aa: CASSLEGGANVLTF
d_call: NA; clone_size: few; j_call: TRBJ1-2; v_call: TRBV27; cdr3_nt: TGTGCCAGCAGTGAACAGCCACTGTATGGCTACACCTTC; cdr3_aa: CASSEQPLYGYTF
d_call: NA; clone_size: few; j_call: TRBJ2-7; v_call: TRBV14; cdr3_nt: TGTGCCAGCAGCCAAGACTCCAGCTCCGTCCACGAGCAGTACTTC; cdr3_aa: CASSQDSSSVHEQYF
d_call: TRBD1; clone_size: many; j_call: TRBJ2-3; v_call: TRBV7-2; cdr3_nt: TGTGCCAGCAGCTTGGTCAGGGGGCCCGATACGCAGTATTTT; cdr3_aa: CASSLVRGPDTQYF
d_call: TRBD1; clone_size: few; j_call: TRBJ1-1; v_call: TRBV5-1; cdr3_nt: TGCGCCAGCAGCCAAGGGACAGATAAAGGGACTGAAGCTTTCTTT; cdr3_aa: CASSQGTDKGTEAFF
d_call: TRBD1; clone_size: many; j_call: TRBJ2-5; v_call: TRBV7-2; cdr3_nt: TGTGCCAGCAGCTCGACAGGGACGGAGACCCAGTACTTC; cdr3_aa: CASSSTGTETQYF
d_call: TRBD1; clone_size: few; j_call: TRBJ1-4; v_call: TRBV20-1; cdr3_nt: TGCAGTGCTAGAAACGACAGGGGAACTAATGAAAAACTGTTTTTT; cdr3_aa: CSARNDRGTNEKLFF
d_call: NA; clone_size: NA; j_call: TRBJ2-5; v_call: TRBV15; cdr3_nt: TGTGCCACCAGCAGGGGCTCCACGGGCGAGACCCAGTACTTC; cdr3_aa: CATSRGSTGETQYF
d_call: NA; clone_size: few; j_call: TRBJ2-4; v_call: TRBV15; cdr3_nt: TGTGCCACCAGCAGAGGGACAGTCCTCGAGGGGGACATTCAGTACTTC; cdr3_aa: CATSRGTVLEGDIQYF
d_call: TRBD1; clone_size: many; j_call: TRBJ2-7; v_call: TRBV5-1; cdr3_nt: TGCGCCAGCAGCCTTCACCCCGGGACAGGTCCCTACGAGCAGTACTTC; cdr3_aa: CASSLHPGTGPYEQYF
d_call: NA; clone_size: many; j_call: TRBJ1-4; v_call: TRBV19; cdr3_nt: TGTGCCAGTAGGGCCCGGGGGCCGGCTAATGAAAAACTGTTTTTT; cdr3_aa: CASRARGPANEKLFF
d_call: NA; clone_size: few; j_call: TRBJ2-3; v_call: TRBV25-1; cdr3_nt: TGTGCCAGCAGTGAAAGTTCGTACGAACAGTATTTT; cdr3_aa: CASSESSYEQYF
d_call: TRBD1; clone_size: many; j_call: TRBJ1-3; v_call: TRBV29-1; cdr3_nt: TGCAGCGTGGGACAGGGGGCACTGGGAAACACCATATATTTT; cdr3_aa: CSVGQGALGNTIYF
d_call: TRBD1; clone_size: many; j_call: TRBJ2-1; v_call: TRBV12-3/TRBV12-4; cdr3_nt: TGTGCCAGCAGTAACCGGGACAGGGAGTCCGGTGAGCAGTTCTTC; cdr3_aa: CASSNRDRESGEQFF
d_call: NA; clone_size: few; j_call: TRBJ2-7; v_call: TRBV6-1; cdr3_nt: TGTGCCAGCATAAAGACCGCGGAGGAGCAGTACTTC; cdr3_aa: CASIKTAEEQYF
d_call: NA; clone_size: NA; j_call: TRBJ2-5; v_call: TRBV5-1; cdr3_nt: TGCGCCAGCAGCCTCGGGGGGCCGGTAAAAGAGACCCAGTACTTC; cdr3_aa: CASSLGGPVKETQYF
d_call: NA; clone_size: NA; j_call: TRBJ2-5; v_call: TRBV2; cdr3_nt: TGTGCCAGCGCTATATATCAAGAGACCCAGTACTTC; cdr3_aa: CASAIYQETQYF
d_call: NA; clone_size: NA; j_call: TRBJ2-7; v_call: TRBV6-5; cdr3_nt: TGTGCCAGCAGTTTAAGGGGATTACAGGGTTATGCCTACGAGCAGTACTTC; cdr3_aa: CASSLRGLQGYAYEQYF